Listed below are T cell receptor beta chains from one sample, sequenced in a study of blood T cell repertoires in COVID-19. The data were produced by immunoSEQ multiplex PCR, yet TCRdb's version contains in-frame clones alone and is incomplete. The sample lists around 69,000 clones, about 86% occurring once. Sequences were obtained from peripheral blood. Receptors originate from a man aged 45 to 65 with active COVID-19. Each CDR3 is given with its conserved first and last residue. Fields, in order: J gene, clone size, D gene, V gene, CDR3 protein, CDR3 DNA. A D gene is named only where the DNA matches it firmly. Clone size is given for some rows only: seen once, a few or many times, or a class if the clone is expanded.

TRBJ2-1,-,TRBD2,TRBV3-1/TRBV3-2,CASSLSSGGYNEQFF,TGTGCCAGCAGCCTTTCTAGCGGGGGGTACAATGAGCAGTTCTTC
TRBJ2-7,-,-,TRBV5-6,CASSQPRDREQYF,TGTGCCAGCAGCCAACCCAGGGATCGCGAGCAGTACTTC
TRBJ1-5,-,-,TRBV29-1,CSVEMAEDQPQHF,TGCAGCGTTGAAATGGCGGAGGATCAGCCCCAGCATTTT
TRBJ2-1,-,TRBD2,TRBV4-1,CASSQMSGGSYNEQFF,TGCGCCAGCAGCCAAATGAGCGGGGGGTCATACAATGAGCAGTTCTTC
TRBJ2-2,-,TRBD1,TRBV19,CASRPGQGEPTYTGELFF,TGTGCCAGTAGACCGGGACAGGGGGAACCCACGTACACCGGGGAGCTGTTTTTT
TRBJ2-3,-,TRBD1,TRBV7-9,CASSNRDRGSADTQYF,TGTGCCAGCAGCAACAGAGACAGGGGATCGGCAGATACGCAGTATTTT
TRBJ2-3,-,TRBD2,TRBV3-1/TRBV3-2,CASSPHYSGGGTDTQYF,TGTGCCAGCAGCCCTCACTATAGCGGGGGGGGAACAGATACGCAGTATTTT
TRBJ2-7,-,-,TRBV5-4,CASSSPDGTYEQYF,TGTGCCAGCAGCTCCCCGGACGGGACCTACGAGCAGTACTTC
TRBJ1-1,-,-,TRBV19,CASSIQGEGRSTEAFF,TGTGCCAGTAGTATACAGGGTGAGGGGAGGAGCACTGAAGCTTTCTTT
TRBJ1-2,-,TRBD1,TRBV5-6,CASSAGQGNYGYTF,TGTGCCAGCAGCGCCGGACAGGGTAACTATGGCTACACCTTC
TRBJ1-1,once,-,TRBV19,CASSIDGVGGTEAFF,TGTGCCAGTAGTATAGACGGGGTAGGTGGCACTGAAGCTTTCTTT
TRBJ2-1,-,-,TRBV5-6,CASSLFNEDEQFF,TGTGCCAGCAGCTTGTTCAACGAGGATGAGCAGTTCTTC
TRBJ2-1,-,-,TRBV15,CATSRDRGGYEQFF,TGTGCCACCAGCAGAGATCGAGGGGGATATGAGCAGTTCTTC
TRBJ2-4,-,-,TRBV7-2,CASSPTRIGNIQYF,TGTGCCAGCAGCCCTACTAGAATCGGAAACATTCAGTACTTC
TRBJ2-3,-,TRBD1,TRBV6-6,CASSPRTGGADTQYF,TGTGCCAGCAGTCCTAGGACAGGGGGCGCAGATACGCAGTATTTT
TRBJ2-2,-,TRBD2,TRBV12-5,CASGLLAPSGRFSGELFF,TGTGCTAGTGGTCTCCTCGCCCCTAGCGGGAGGTTCTCTGGGGAGCTGTTTTTT
TRBJ2-1,-,-,TRBV4-1,CASSHQASYSYNEQFF,TGCGCCAGCAGCCACCAAGCAAGCTACTCCTACAATGAGCAGTTCTTC
TRBJ1-3,-,-,TRBV6-5,CASRGDISGNTIYF,TGTGCCAGCAGGGGAGACATCTCTGGAAACACCATATATTTT
TRBJ2-1,-,TRBD2,TRBV29-1,CSVGHTSGRNEQFF,TGCAGCGTCGGCCACACTAGCGGGAGGAATGAGCAGTTCTTC
TRBJ2-1,-,-,TRBV6-6,CASSLGSSYNEQFF,TGTGCCAGCAGCCTGGGGAGCTCCTACAATGAGCAGTTCTTC
TRBJ2-5,-,-,TRBV4-1,CASSQRGGGETQYF,TGCGCCAGCAGCCAAAGGGGCGGAGGGGAGACCCAGTACTTC
TRBJ1-2,-,TRBD1,TRBV7-2,CASSLGAPGQGDYGYTF,TGTGCCAGCAGCTTAGGGGCCCCGGGACAGGGTGACTATGGCTACACCTTC
TRBJ2-1,once,-,TRBV18,CASSPDRTNNEQFF,TGTGCCAGCTCACCGGACAGAACCAACAATGAGCAGTTCTTC
TRBJ2-1,-,TRBD2,TRBV5-4,CASSIIAGGLGNEQFF,TGTGCCAGCAGCATAATAGCGGGGGGGCTGGGCAATGAGCAGTTCTTC
TRBJ1-2,-,-,TRBV5-6,CASSLVDFYGYTF,TGTGCCAGCAGCTTGGTGGACTTCTATGGCTACACCTTC
TRBJ2-2,-,-,TRBV7-8,CASSMERFTSYTGELFF,TGTGCCAGCAGCATGGAGCGGTTTACATCCTACACCGGGGAGCTGTTTTTT
TRBJ2-5,-,TRBD2,TRBV19,CASSTTGLAGGRPQSLQETQYF,TGTGCCAGTAGTACGACGGGACTAGCGGGAGGCCGACCTCAATCGCTTCAAGAGACCCAGTACTTC
TRBJ2-3,-,-,TRBV6-4,CASSELLYSDTQYF,TGTGCCAGCAGTGAGCTACTTTATTCAGATACGCAGTATTTT
TRBJ1-1,few,TRBD1,TRBV29-1,CSAATGPEAFF,TGCAGCGCCGCGACAGGGCCTGAAGCTTTCTTT
TRBJ1-1,-,-,TRBV6-5,CASSSPLGASDTEAFF,TGTGCCAGCAGTTCCCCGTTAGGGGCTTCGGACACTGAAGCTTTCTTT
TRBJ1-4,-,TRBD1,TRBV6-5,CASKDREPTNEKLFF,TGTGCCAGCAAAGACAGGGAACCAACTAATGAAAAACTGTTTTTT
TRBJ1-3,-,-,TRBV10-2,CASSGSRSGNTIYF,TGCGCCAGCAGTGGCAGCAGGTCTGGAAACACCATATATTTT
TRBJ2-3,-,TRBD1,TRBV2,CASSRYPDRETDTQYF,TGTGCCAGCAGTAGATACCCGGACAGGGAAACAGATACGCAGTATTTT